This entry describes one T cell receptor beta chain. What it binds is not known. TCRdb reprocessed the reads via MiXCR and lists one record per CDR3 protein. The table lists hundreds of thousands of distinct CDR3 sequences, roughly 34% of them singletons. The ends were cut back, 8 bases at V and 1 base at J, with 23 bases in the middle. The CDR3 totals 17 residues. Germline CDR1 reads MNHEY; CDR2 reads SMNVEV (reference sequence). The data were obtained in a study of T cell repertoires in cytomegalovirus infection. The overall study: Used in the study were CMV epitopes, some recently identified and HLA-C-restricted, others well-studied and HLA-B-restricted. Indicated by public TCR beta signatures were CMV infection and matching HLA type.

General study points: Cumulative frequency (of public TCR beta family members) identified carriers of CMV plus the relevant HLA. The ex vivo response showed dominance by HLA-C-restricted CMV-specific TCR beta clonotypes.

The V and J genes are TRBV27 and TRBJ1-1, with D tentatively TRBD1 (6 bases). The sequencing here drew on cultured PBMCs, taken from culture after CMV antigen stimulation. The source is a human donor in good health (CMV status not recorded). Some clones in this sample may be carry-over from other donors' samples. The CDR3 coding sequence is TGTGCCAGCTCCCTGATGGGGGGCGGAGGGGGGAACACTGAAGCTTTCTTT. Protein sequence: CASSLMGGGGGNTEAFF.